This T cell receptor beta chain derives from a study of T cell responses to AZD1222 COVID-19 vaccine. Some clones are missing from TCRdb's copy, which holds only in-frame ones; the method was immunoSEQ multiplex PCR. The sample gives approximately 91,000 clones, about 88% of which show up once; roughly 13% is in the top ten. Study results and caveats: Reportedly, nearly half of unique spike TCRs recognized epitopes outside B.1.351/B.1.1.7 mutations. Baseline antibody screening turned up just a handful of seropositive AZD1222 recipients. White British people made up most donors, females outnumbered males, and clonal diversity was possibly underestimated.

Germline values: CDR1 PRHDT, CDR2 FYEKMQ (reference sequence). There are 16 residues in the CDR3. Trimming stripped 2 bases from V and 2 bases from J, with 14 bases between. Notes on this clone: The antigen is undetermined.

Sample: peripheral blood, taken on day 0 of AZD1222 vaccination. The source is an adult in good health. The V call is TRBV13, the J call TRBJ2-3, with D unclear. CDR3 nucleotides: TGTGCCAGCAGCTTAAGCAACATTTGGGTCACAGATACGCAGTATTTT. Residues: CASSLSNIWVTDTQYF.